Shown below are 29 T cell receptor beta chains from a single sample sequenced in a study of cytomegalovirus exposure and HLA in healthy donors. PCR primers comprised 60 Vbeta and 13 Jbeta primers. The assay was immunoSEQ multiplex PCR, and TCRdb's table has in-frame clones only and misses some. The table shows about 92,000 clones, with approximately 85% occurring only once. The material sequenced was PBMCs. Every receptor here comes from a woman aged 18-30 years in good health and CMV-seropositive.

This clone has more than one count but fewer than ten. The rearrangement links TRBV27 to TRBJ1-1, with 8 bases matching TRBD1. Germline V gene lookup returns CDR1 MNHEY and CDR2 SMNVEV (reference sequence). This CDR3 has 13 amino acids. The junction had 4 bases not matched to a gene; V was cut back by 2 bases and J by 8 bases. CDR3 loop: CASSLGRTGEAFF. DNA of the CDR3: TGTGCCAGCAGTTTAGGGCGGACAGGGGAAGCTTTCTTT.

V and J are TRBV28 and TRBJ2-5; 7 positions agree with TRBD1. The CDR3 sequence is 15 residues long. In germline, CDR1 is MDHEN, CDR2 SYDVKM. Losses at the gene ends were 4 bases for V and 2 bases for J; bases not matched to a gene: 7. CDR3 in amino acids: CASSSIWDSQETQYF. The CDR3 coding sequence is TGTGCCAGCAGTTCGATATGGGACAGTCAAGAGACCCAGTACTTC.

The chain is built from TRBV6-5 and TRBJ2-3; 7 nucleotides agree with TRBD1. This CDR3 comprises 14 residues. Germline CDR1 is MNHEY and CDR2 is SVGAGI. Trimming took 5 bases from V and 6 from J; bases not matched to a gene: 8. The chain's CDR3 is CASSAGTDIDTQYF. The CDR3 bases are TGTGCCAGCAGTGCCGGGACAGACATCGATACGCAGTATTTT.

J is TRBJ2-7 and V is TRBV7-3; D might be TRBD2 (5 bases). The CDR3 extends over 13 amino acids. Trimming removed 5 bases from V and 5 bases from J, with 13 bases in between. In germline, CDR1 is SGHTA, CDR2 FQGTGA. Here the CDR3 DNA reads TGTGCCAGCAGCCCCCCCTCTAGCCACGAGCAGTACTTC. Translating gives CASSPPSSHEQYF.

This chain links TRBV5-8 with TRBJ1-1, with unresolved D. Trimming took off 1 base at V and 2 bases at J, with 15 bases between the two ends. CDR3 size: 16 residues. CDR1 and CDR2 from the germline V gene are SGHTS and YDEGEE. CDR3 in DNA: TGTGCCAGCAGCTTGCCGGAGCTGAACGCCAACACTGAAGCTTTCTTT. Translating gives CASSLPELNANTEAFF. The full variable domain, with the rest looked up from reference TRBV5-8 and TRBJ1-1, is EAGVTQSPTHLIKTRGQQATLRCSPISGHTSVYWYQQALGLGLQFLLWYDEGEERNRGNFPPRFSGRQFPNYSSELNVNALELEDSALYLCASSLPELNANTEAFFGQGTRLTVV.

This chain joins TRBV7-9 and TRBJ2-1; 9 positions agree with TRBD2. The CDR3 is made up of 14 amino acids. V trimming: 6 bases; J trimming: 0 bases; junction bases outside the gene matches: 0. Germline loops: CDR1 SEHNR, CDR2 FQNEAQ (reference sequence). The CDR3 sequence is CASSSGSSYNEQFF. For the CDR3, the DNA is TGTGCCAGCAGTAGCGGGAGCTCCTACAATGAGCAGTTCTTC.

The J gene is TRBJ2-5, the V gene TRBV11-2; TRBD2 might be the D (5 bases). The V and J ends lost 1 base and 4 bases respectively, with 16 bases between them. Germline V gene lookup returns CDR1 SGHAT and CDR2 FQNNGV. This CDR3 spans 16 amino acids. The CDR3 reads CASSLAPEERAETQYF. Here the CDR3 DNA reads TGTGCCAGCAGCTTAGCTCCAGAGGAGAGGGCAGAGACCCAGTACTTC.

This chain uses TRBV6-5 with TRBJ2-2; D might be TRBD2 (6 bases). The CDR3 covers 14 residues. The germline CDR1 and CDR2 sequences are MNHEY and SVGAGI. V lost 6 bases and J lost 6, with 14 bases in between. CDR3 loop: CASRPQLAAGELFF. DNA for the CDR3: TGTGCCAGCAGGCCCCAACTAGCCGCCGGGGAGCTGTTTTTT.

The sample holds a few counts of this clone. The genes are TRBV6-1 and TRBJ2-7; tentative D call: TRBD2 (6 bases). The CDR3 consists of 15 residues. Germline CDR1 MNHNS, CDR2 SASEGT. Trimming took 6 bases from V and 0 from J, leaving 15 bases between them. CDR3 nucleotide sequence: TGTGCCAGCAGCCTCACTAGCCATAGCTCCTACGAGCAGTACTTC. Translation gives CASSLTSHSSYEQYF.

This clone was picked up a small number of times. The gene calls are TRBV19 and TRBJ1-1; 8 bases fit TRBD1. CDR1 and CDR2 from the germline V gene are LNHDA and SQIVND (reference sequence). The CDR3 covers 17 residues. V was clipped by 5 bases and J by 1 base; unmatched bases: 12. The CDR3 nucleotides read TGTGCCAGTAGTCCACGAAAAGGACAGGGAAGGAACACTGAAGCTTTCTTT. Translation: CASSPRKGQGRNTEAFF.

The table lists this clone with a few counts. The rearrangement links TRBV7-9 to TRBJ1-4, with no clear D. V was clipped by 7 bases and J by 2 bases, with 14 bases between them. CDR1 is SEHNR and CDR2 is FQNEAQ in the germline V gene (reference sequence). This CDR3 has 15 amino acids. The CDR3 region is CASNRGGPTNEKLFF. The DNA for the CDR3 is TGTGCCAGCAACCGGGGTGGTCCGACTAATGAAAAACTGTTTTTT.

The chain couples TRBV7-2 to TRBJ2-7; perhaps TRBD2 as D (5 bases). The germline gives CDR1 SGHTA, CDR2 FQGNSA. Trimming shortened V by 3 bases and J by 6 bases, and 18 bases separated the two germline ends. The CDR3 is made up of 15 amino acids. CDR3 sequence: CASSFWANLAGEQYF. The CDR3 nucleotides read TGTGCCAGCAGCTTTTGGGCCAATTTGGCGGGCGAGCAGTACTTC. The complete variable domain, with remaining parts taken from reference TRBV7-2 and TRBJ2-7, reads GAGVSQSPSNKVTEKGKDVELRCDPISGHTALYWYRQSLGQGLEFLIYFQGNSAPDKSGLPSDRFSAERTGGSVSTLTIQRTQQEDSAVYLCASSFWANLAGEQYFGPGTRLTVT.

The chain joins TRBV28 to TRBJ2-7, with 7 nucleotides matching TRBD2. CDR3 length: 17 residues. The germline V gene has CDR1 MDHEN and CDR2 SYDVKM. Unmatched junction bases numbered 10, after V lost 2 bases and J lost 0 bases. The CDR3 nucleotides are TGTGCCAGCAGTTTAGGAAGGCGGGAGATCCCCTCCTACGAGCAGTACTTC. It codes for CASSLGRREIPSYEQYF.

The rearrangement links TRBV7-8 to TRBJ2-3, with D hard to call. V was pared by 1 base and J by 4 bases, with 9 bases between. The CDR3 runs to 14 residues. Per germline, CDR1 SGHVS and CDR2 FQNEAQ. CDR3 DNA: TGTGCCAGCAGCTTAGTGAGGCAGTCAGATACGCAGTATTTT. Protein product: CASSLVRQSDTQYF.

The chain couples TRBV2 to TRBJ1-3; no firm D call. V gave up 4 bases and J gave up 2 bases, with 12 bases separating them. Germline V gene data show CDR1 as SNHLY and CDR2 as FYNNEI. The CDR3 has 15 amino acids. CDR3 in DNA: TGTGCCAGCAGTGCGATGTGGAGGGCTGGAAACACCATATATTTT. Protein: CASSAMWRAGNTIYF.

The rearrangement joins TRBV15 to TRBJ1-2, with a tentative D call TRBD1 (5 bases). V gave up 5 bases and J gave up 6 bases, with 10 bases separating them. The CDR3 is made up of 12 amino acids. CDR1 is LNHNV and CDR2 is YYDKDF in the germline V gene (reference sequence). This CDR3 is CATSSRVDGYTF. CDR3 bases: TGTGCCACCAGCTCCAGGGTCGATGGCTACACCTTC. The whole variable domain, filled in from reference TRBV15 and TRBJ1-2, reads DAMVIQNPRYQVTQFGKPVTLSCSQTLNHNVMYWYQQKSSQAPKLLFHYYDKDFNNEADTPDNFQSRRPNTSFCFLDIRSPGLGDTAMYLCATSSRVDGYTFGSGTRLTVV.

V is TRBV7-8 and J is TRBJ2-7; no clear D gene. This CDR3 region has 12 residues. The ends were cut back, 1 base at V and 3 bases at J, with 4 bases in the middle. Germline CDR1 is SGHVS and CDR2 is FQNEAQ. The CDR3 spells CASSLGSYEQYF. CDR3 sequence (DNA): TGTGCCAGCAGCTTAGGTAGCTACGAGCAGTACTTC.

The chain combines TRBV5-1 with TRBJ2-1, with a possible D match to TRBD2 (6 bases). The CDR3 length is 15 residues. Germline V gene data show CDR1 as SGHRS and CDR2 as YFSETQ. The V end was cut by 2 bases, the J end by 1 base, with 10 bases between. This CDR3 is CASSFSGVSYNEQFF. Here the CDR3 DNA reads TGCGCCAGCAGCTTTTCGGGGGTTTCCTACAATGAGCAGTTCTTC.

V gene TRBV11-2 combines with J gene TRBJ1-1, with 8 bases that match TRBD1. The V segment lost 4 bases and the J segment 6 bases; nucleotides outside the gene matches: 7. The CDR3 runs 14 residues. In germline, CDR1 is SGHAT, CDR2 FQNNGV. The CDR3 region is CASSSGTGGPEAFF. The DNA for the CDR3 is TGTGCCAGCAGCTCCGGAACAGGGGGTCCTGAAGCTTTCTTT.

The chain carries TRBV15 and TRBJ1-1; a weak D match, TRBD1 (5 bases). The CDR3 spans 14 residues. The ends were cut back, 5 bases at V and 10 bases at J, with 20 bases in the middle. Per germline, CDR1 LNHNV and CDR2 YYDKDF (reference sequence). The DNA of the CDR3 is TGTGCCACCAGCCCAGGGCCAATGCCCCCAAGAGCTTTCTTT. It is translated as CATSPGPMPPRAFF.

The J gene is TRBJ2-7, the V gene TRBV5-1; D gene unclear. This CDR3 is 13 amino acids long. Germline V CDR1 and CDR2: SGHRS, YFSETQ. V was pared by 4 bases and J by 7 bases, with 15 bases between. CDR3 protein: CASSPVEESEQYF. Written as DNA, the CDR3 is TGCGCCAGCAGCCCCGTAGAGGAGTCGGAGCAGTACTTC. Based on the CDR3 plus reference TRBV5-1 and TRBJ2-7, the full variable domain is KAGVTQTPRYLIKTRGQQVTLSCSPISGHRSVSWYQQTPGQGLQFLFEYFSETQRNKGNFPGRFSGRQFSNSRSEMNVSTLELGDSALYLCASSPVEESEQYFGPGTRLTVT.

This clone was observed a single time. The chain couples TRBV27 to TRBJ1-1, with D possibly being TRBD1 (5 bases). The V end lost 1 base, the J end lost 2 bases, and 8 bases lay between the germline ends. The CDR3 has 14 amino acids. Germline V gene sequence: CDR1 MNHEY, CDR2 SMNVEV (reference sequence). In DNA, the CDR3 is TGTGCCAGCAGTTTATACGGACAAAACACTGAAGCTTTCTTT. Protein sequence: CASSLYGQNTEAFF.

V is TRBV6-1 and J is TRBJ1-2, with 8 bases identical to TRBD1. The length of the CDR3 is 13 residues. Unmatched junction bases numbered 5, after V lost 8 bases and J lost 3 bases. Germline V gene data show CDR1 as MNHNS and CDR2 as SASEGT. The CDR3: CASSLDRDYGYTF. The CDR3 bases are TGTGCCAGCTCACTGGACAGGGACTATGGCTACACCTTC.

By sample fraction, this clone is medium-sized. The chain uses TRBV5-4 and TRBJ1-4; possibly TRBD1 for D (5 bases). The CDR3 length is 14 residues. V was cut by 1 base and J by 8 bases, with 12 bases left in between. Germline V lookup: CDR1 SGHNT, CDR2 YYREEE (reference sequence). CDR3: CASSLQGAEEKLFF. The CDR3 nucleotides read TGTGCCAGCAGCTTGCAAGGGGCTGAAGAAAAACTGTTTTTT.

J is TRBJ2-7 and V is TRBV11-2; the D gene is possibly TRBD1 (6 bases). V lost 3 bases and J 6 bases, leaving 12 bases between the germline ends. This CDR3 spans 13 amino acids. Germline lookup yields CDR1 SGHAT and CDR2 FQNNGV. DNA for the CDR3: TGTGCCAGCAGCTTCGGACAGCCGGCCGAGCAGTACTTC. It codes for CASSFGQPAEQYF.

J is TRBJ1-2 and V is TRBV2; D gene uncertain. The V and J ends lost 1 base and 8 bases respectively, with 11 bases between them. The CDR3 runs to 13 residues. CDR1 is SNHLY, CDR2 FYNNEI, per germline. The CDR3 loop is CASSEVPNLGYTF. DNA of the CDR3: TGTGCCAGCAGTGAAGTACCTAACTTAGGCTACACCTTC.

The chain links TRBV6-1 to TRBJ2-5; 7 positions match TRBD1. The V gene's germline CDR1 is MNHNS and CDR2 SASEGT. There are 13 residues in the CDR3. With 6 bases clipped from V and 7 bases from J, the junction kept 8 bases outside the gene matches. This CDR3 reads CASSATGSGTQYF. The CDR3, as DNA: TGTGCCAGCAGCGCGACAGGGTCGGGGACCCAGTACTTC.

CDR3 nucleotides: TGTGCCTGGAGTGCAGGGACAGGACCAGGGAATGAGCAGTTCTTC. The encoded protein is CAWSAGTGPGNEQFF. The chain joins TRBV30 to TRBJ2-1; 8 nucleotides align to TRBD1. Germline values: CDR1 GTSNPN, CDR2 SVGIG (reference sequence). This CDR3 spans 15 amino acids. With V trimmed by 1 base and J by 7 bases, 9 bases remained unmatched.

In regard to this clone: This sample also contains other DNA sequences that code for the same CDR3. The genes are TRBV7-8 and TRBJ1-1, with unresolved D. V dropped 7 bases and J dropped 8 bases, with 11 bases sitting between them. Germline V CDR1 and CDR2: SGHVS, FQNEAQ. This CDR3 has 11 residues. The CDR3 is CASKSESEAFF. The CDR3 bases are TGTGCCAGCAAGTCTGAGTCGGAAGCTTTCTTT. Variable domain in full (rest from reference TRBV7-8 and TRBJ1-1): GAGVSQSPRYKVAKRGQDVALRCDPISGHVSLFWYQQALGQGPEFLTYFQNEAQLDKSGLPSDRFFAERPEGSVSTLKIQRTQQEDSAVYLCASKSESEAFFGQGTRLTVV.